This T cell receptor beta chain appears in the sequencing data of a study of blood T cells in healthy people across ages. Study conclusions and caveats: Both naive CD4+ cell counts and diversity were greater in long-lived donors than in aged donors. Per million T cells, the diversity of TCR beta decreased roughly linearly as age advanced.

With regard to this clonotype: Its antigen is unidentified.

All donors came from Russia, were Caucasian and healthy, and spanned ages roughly 6 to 100. A second PCR, run for roughly 7 to 12 cycles, used a sample-barcoded 5' primer plus a J-beta primer mix. A template-switch adaptor containing 12 random nucleotides labeled each cDNA molecule. TCRdb called the 5' RACE reads again in MiXCR, with one record for every CDR3 protein. The sample includes 1.5 million to 2 million distinct CDR3 sequences, roughly 50% seen only once; the top ten take over 2%. V was trimmed by 6 bases and J by 5 bases, leaving 8 bases between them. The germline V gene has CDR1 MNHEY and CDR2 SVGEGT. The CDR3 totals 12 residues.

The sample consisted of blood. The genes are TRBV6-2 or TRBV6-3 and TRBJ2-1; D call uncertain. This clonotype was sampled from a woman aged 40 to 50 in good health. The CDR3 DNA is TGTGCCAGCAGATCTGAGAACAATGAGCAGTTCTTC. Residues: CASRSENNEQFF.